What follows are 15 T cell receptor beta chains derived from one specimen sequenced in a study of T cell clonality in common variable immunodeficiency. Using immunoSEQ multiplex PCR, the repertoire was profiled, and TCRdb retains in-frame clones only, with some absent. This set yields some 50,000 clones and no singletons; the top ten hold 1.8%. Sequencing input: peripheral blood mononuclear cells. These receptors originate from a person aged 18 to 69 in good health.

This clone was recorded many times. The read falls 3 residues short of the CDR3 end, and the missing part is taken from the germline J gene. The chain recombines TRBV6-1 with TRBJ2-3; 8 nucleotides match TRBD1. The CDR3 is 17 residues long. Losses at the gene ends were 2 bases for V and 1 base for J; bases not matched to a gene: 8. Per germline, CDR1 MNHNS and CDR2 SASEGT. The CDR3 spells CASSESISGGGTDTQYF. The DNA read from the CDR3 is TGTGCCAGCAGTGAATCCATATCAGGGGGCGGCACAGATACG.

This clone was seen a few times. A much larger clone lies one base from this, so it may be a read error. Incomplete CDR3 DNA: TGCAGTGCTAGCTCCGGGACTAATCCAGATACC. Its protein is CSASSGTNPDT. The entire CDR3 reads CSASSGTNPDTQYF. The chain joins TRBV20-1 to TRBJ2-5, with 7 nucleotides matching TRBD2. The sequence runs out 3 residues before the end of the CDR3; the remainder is reconstructed from the germline J gene. CDR1 and CDR2 from the germline V gene are DFQATT and SNEGSKA (reference sequence). This CDR3 has 14 amino acids.

This clone has ten or more counts. The sequenced fragment ends 3 residues before the CDR3 boundary, so the rest is inferred from the germline J gene. The V call is TRBV5-1, the J call TRBJ2-5; D is perhaps TRBD1 (5 bases). The CDR3 extends over 13 amino acids. Germline loops: CDR1 SGHRS, CDR2 YFSETQ. V was clipped by 1 base and J by 3 bases, with 7 bases between them. This CDR3 is CASSLQGEETQYF. The CDR3 bases that were read are TGCGCCAGCAGCTTGCAAGGGGAAGAGACC. The variable domain in full, with the rest retrieved from reference TRBV5-1 and TRBJ2-5, is KAGVTQTPRYLIKTRGQQVTLSCSPISGHRSVSWYQQTPGQGLQFLFEYFSETQRNKGNFPGRFSGRQFSNSRSEMNVSTLELGDSALYLCASSLQGEETQYFGPGTRLLVL.

This clone was seen many times. The read stops 3 residues short of the end of the CDR3; the missing end is completed from the germline J gene. The chain has TRBV19 and TRBJ1-5; 8 bases match TRBD1. CDR3 length: 13 amino acids. V lost 7 bases and J lost 2; bases outside the gene matches: 1. In germline, CDR1 is LNHDA, CDR2 SQIVND (reference sequence). The CDR3 protein is CASKGQGNQPQHF. CDR3 DNA, as far as it was read: TGTGCCAGTAAGGGACAGGGCAATCAGCCC.

Ten or more counts support this clone. The read falls 3 residues short of the CDR3 end, and the missing part is taken from the germline J gene. This chain joins TRBV20-1 and TRBJ1-1; 10 bases fit TRBD1. The CDR3 loop spans 17 amino acids. V trimming: 3 bases; J trimming: 1 base; junction bases outside the gene matches: 11. Germline CDR1 is DFQATT and CDR2 is SNEGSKA (reference sequence). The CDR3: CSASPLGQGGWNTEAFF. CDR3 DNA (partial): TGCAGTGCTAGCCCTCTAGGACAGGGGGGGTGGAACACTGAA.

Many counts were recorded for this clone. The read ends 3 residues before the CDR3 terminus; that terminus is restored from the germline J gene. This chain connects TRBV7-2 to TRBJ2-5, with D possibly being TRBD2 (6 bases). From germline, CDR1 is SGHTA and CDR2 FQGNSA. V was pared by 5 bases and J by 2 bases, with 15 bases between. The length of the CDR3 is 15 residues. The CDR3 loop reads CASSRSVAGQETQYF. The part of the CDR3 DNA that was read is TGTGCCAGCAGCCGTAGTGTTGCGGGACAAGAGACC.

This clone appeared many times. Read data end 3 residues before the CDR3 end; the end is taken from the germline J gene. The rearrangement links TRBV20-1 to TRBJ2-3; 9 bases are a match to TRBD2. CDR1 is DFQATT, CDR2 SNEGSKA, per germline (reference sequence). CDR3 length: 14 amino acids. Germline trimming cut 1 base from V and 4 bases from J; bases unmatched to any gene: 3. Here the CDR3 reads CSARVAGASDTQYF. The covered CDR3 bases are TGCAGTGCTAGAGTAGCGGGGGCGTCAGATACG.

In its sample, this clone was seen many times. The read terminates 3 residues ahead of where the CDR3 ends, so the germline J gene completes it. The chain uses TRBV18 and TRBJ1-1; D unresolved. Between the trimmed V and J ends, which lost 1 base and 7 bases, there was a span of 4 bases. From germline, CDR1 is KGHSH and CDR2 LQKENI. There are 11 residues in the CDR3. This chain's CDR3 is CASSPLLEAFF. CDR3 bases read: TGTGCCAGCTCACCACTTCTTGAA.

CDR3 residues: CASSRERWEGHISPQHF. CDR3 DNA, as far as it was read: TGTGCCAGCAGCCGCGAACGGTGGGAGGGACACATCAGCCCC. V usage is TRBV6-2 or TRBV6-3 and J usage is TRBJ1-5; weak D call: TRBD1 (6 bases). The read ends 3 residues before the CDR3 terminus; that terminus is restored from the germline J gene. Per the germline V gene, CDR1 is MNHEY and CDR2 is SVGEGT. The CDR3 contains 17 residues.

This clone was seen at least ten times. The sequenced part of the CDR3 DNA is TGTGCCTGTAACAGGGGAGACGAG. It yields the protein CACNRGDE. The full CDR3 protein is CACNRGDEQYF. The chain employs TRBV30 and TRBJ2-7, with 7 bases lining up with TRBD1. The CDR3 end lies 3 residues beyond the end of the read and is filled in from the germline J gene. Trimming took 6 bases from V and 5 from J; bases not matched to a gene: 4. The CDR3 extends over 11 amino acids. Germline CDR1 reads GTSNPN; CDR2 reads SVGIG (reference sequence). Drawing the rest from reference TRBV30 and TRBJ2-7, the complete variable domain is SQTIHQWPATLVQPVGSPLSLECTVEGTSNPNLYWYRQAAGRGLQLLFYSVGIGQISSEVPQNLSASRPQDRQFILSSKKLLLSDSGFYLCACNRGDEQYFGPGTRLTVT.

The table lists this clone with many counts. The read is 3 residues too short to cover the CDR3 end, so that end is filled in from the germline J gene. V and J are TRBV10-1 and TRBJ2-7; D is unresolved. The CDR3 extends over 14 amino acids. Germline V gives CDR1 WNHNN, CDR2 SYGVQD (reference sequence). Trimming took off 0 bases at V and 3 bases at J, with 9 bases between the two ends. The CDR3 is CASSESARSYEQYF. Partial CDR3 DNA: TGCGCCAGCAGTGAGTCGGCCAGAAGCTACGAG.

This clone occurred many times. The read terminates 3 residues ahead of where the CDR3 ends, so the germline J gene completes it. V usage is TRBV12-3 or TRBV12-4 and J usage is TRBJ2-4; TRBD2 aligns across 8 bases. The J segment lost 8 bases and the V segment lost 6 bases, leaving 9 bases of the junction unmatched. CDR3 length: 14 residues. CDR3 DNA, as far as it was read: TGTGCCAGCAGCCCGGCGGGACTAGTTGACATT. Residues: CASSPAGLVDI. The whole CDR3 reads CASSPAGLVDIQYF.

This clone was observed many times. The read ends 3 residues early relative to the CDR3; the germline J gene fills the gap. The chain uses TRBV7-9 and TRBJ2-2, with a tentative D call TRBD2 (7 bases). The CDR3 length is 15 residues. Germline values: CDR1 SEHNR, CDR2 FQNEAQ (reference sequence). CDR3 sequence reads: CAREMGGAVGRELFF. The part of the CDR3 DNA that was read is TGTGCCAGGGAGATGGGGGGGGCCGTTGGACGAGAG.

This clone came up many times. CDR3: CASSDRGGYGYTF. Partial CDR3 DNA: TGTGCCAGCAGTGACAGGGGTGGCTATGGC. The rearrangement joins TRBV6-2 or TRBV6-3 to TRBJ1-2, with 8 nucleotides matching TRBD1. The CDR3 end is not reached by the read, which stops 3 residues before it; the germline J gene fills it in. Germline CDR1 reads MNHEY; CDR2 reads SVGEGT. V lost 5 bases to trimming and J lost 4 bases; unmatched junction nucleotides: 3. The CDR3 covers 13 residues.

This clone was recorded many times. The sequenced part of the CDR3 DNA is TGTGCCAGCAGCTTGCGGGCGGGGGGTAGTGATACG. Its translation is CASSLRAGGSDT. From start to end, the CDR3 is CASSLRAGGSDTQYF. The chain has TRBV5-6 and TRBJ2-3; 8 bases align to TRBD2. The CDR3 goes on 3 residues after the read ends, and that part is filled in from the germline J gene. Germline V gene data show CDR1 as SGHDT and CDR2 as YYEEEE. This CDR3 is 15 amino acids long. V trimming: 1 base; J trimming: 6 bases; junction bases outside the gene matches: 7.